Below, 8 T cell receptor beta chains from the same sample are listed, as sequenced in a study of T-cell reconstitution after alpha-beta-depleted transplantation in children. TCRbeta library preparation incorporated unique molecular identifiers. A single record per CDR3 protein comes from TCRdb applying MiXCR to the PCR reads. Seen here are about 150,000 distinct CDR3 sequences, around 10% observed once, and the top ten hold 15% to 20%. The specimen comprised PBMCs, mostly from graft donor cells, sampled 180 days after TCRalphabeta/CD19-depleted stem cell transplant. These receptors were obtained from a female patient aged 2 to 10 who had a stem cell transplant for congenital amegakaryocytic thrombocytopenia, so the T cells may come from the graft donor.

This clonotype was counted between two and nine times. This chain uses TRBV11-2 with TRBJ2-5, with D perhaps assigned TRBD1 or TRBD2 (6 bases each). The CDR3 runs 15 residues. Looked up from germline, CDR1 is SGHAT and CDR2 is FQNNGV. Trimming pared 5 bases from V and 2 bases from J, leaving 15 bases between. Here the CDR3 DNA reads TGTGCCAGCAGCCCCCTTTGGGGGGCGCAAGAGACCCAGTACTTC. Translated, it gives CASSPLWGAQETQYF.

This clonotype was detected a few times. V and J are TRBV6-2 or TRBV6-3 and TRBJ2-7, with 7 bases fitting TRBD2. V trimming: 6 bases; J trimming: 2 bases; junction bases outside the gene matches: 4. This CDR3 comprises 13 residues. Germline values: CDR1 MNHEY, CDR2 SVGEGT. This chain's CDR3 is CASSLLATYEQYF. The CDR3 DNA follows: TGTGCCAGCAGCTTACTAGCGACCTACGAGCAGTACTTC.

This clonotype was seen many times. The CDR3 protein is CASSFGRANGELFF. DNA of the CDR3: TGTGCCAGCAGCTTCGGCAGGGCGAACGGGGAGCTGTTTTTT. The gene calls are TRBV7-3 and TRBJ2-2, with D possibly being TRBD1 (5 bases). CDR3 size: 14 residues. In germline, CDR1 is SGHTA, CDR2 FQGTGA. Trimming pared 3 bases from V and 7 bases from J, leaving 12 bases between.

This clonotype has a count of ten or more. The chain is built from TRBV4-2 and TRBJ2-7; D is perhaps TRBD2 (5 bases). The V gene lost 0 bases and the J gene lost 6 bases, with 15 bases spanning the gap. Germline assignment: CDR1 LGHNA and CDR2 YNFKEQ. CDR3 size: 15 residues. CDR3 region: CASSQDQLAWFEQYF. CDR3 in DNA: TGTGCCAGCAGCCAAGATCAGCTAGCCTGGTTCGAGCAGTACTTC.

Many counts were recorded for this clonotype. The V gene is TRBV5-1, the J gene TRBJ2-2, with TRBD2 matching over 8 bases. Germline CDR1 reads SGHRS; CDR2 reads YFSETQ. This CDR3 is 14 amino acids long. With 0 bases clipped from V and 5 bases from J, the junction kept 0 bases outside the gene matches. The CDR3 protein is CASSLVAGTGELFF. The CDR3 DNA follows: TGCGCCAGCAGCTTGGTAGCGGGAACCGGGGAGCTGTTTTTT.

The rearrangement uses TRBV28 and TRBJ2-6, with 11 positions matching TRBD1. The CDR3 totals 20 residues. The junction had 15 bases not matched to a gene; V was cut back by 8 bases and J by 0 bases. Germline V gene sequence: CDR1 MDHEN, CDR2 SYDVKM. CDR3 protein: CASFNKVPGTGGSGANVLTF. CDR3 in DNA: TGTGCCAGCTTTAACAAGGTCCCCGGGACAGGGGGCTCTGGGGCCAACGTCCTGACTTTC. The full variable domain, completed using reference TRBV28 and TRBJ2-6, is DVKVTQSSRYLVKRTGEKVFLECVQDMDHENMFWYRQDPGLGLRLIYFSYDVKMKEKGDIPEGYSVSREKKERFSLILESASTNQTSMYLCASFNKVPGTGGSGANVLTFGAGSRLTVL.

The chain uses TRBV25-1 and TRBJ2-3; D may be TRBD1 (7 bases). CDR3 length equals 17 residues. Germline V lookup: CDR1 MGHDK, CDR2 SYGVNS. The germline V and J ends were trimmed by 5 bases and 2 bases, with 20 bases remaining between them. CDR3 sequence reads: CASSRRTGGGTTDTQYF. The CDR3, as DNA: TGTGCCAGCAGTAGGCGGACAGGAGGGGGGACCACAGATACGCAGTATTTT.

This chain joins TRBV12-5 and TRBJ1-2; D gene unclear. The germline V gene has CDR1 LGHNT and CDR2 FRNRAP. With 5 bases removed from V and 4 bases from J, the gap between germline ends came to 11 bases. The CDR3 totals 13 residues. The CDR3 spells CASGSSSIYGYTF. The CDR3 DNA follows: TGTGCTAGTGGTAGCTCCAGCATCTATGGCTACACCTTC. The full variable domain, rest sourced from reference TRBV12-5 and TRBJ1-2, is DARVTQTPRHKVTEMGQEVTMRCQPILGHNTVFWYRQTMMQGLELLAYFRNRAPLDDSGMPKDRFSAEMPDATLATLKIQPSEPRDSAVYFCASGSSSIYGYTFGSGTRLTVV.